The clone carrying this T cell receptor (beta chain) was counted only a few times. The sample comes from a study of T-cell reconstitution after alpha-beta-depleted transplantation in children. The CDR3 has 18 residues. Between the trimmed V and J ends, which lost 1 base and 1 base, there was a span of 18 bases. CDR1 and CDR2 (germline): MGHRA, YSYEKL. During its preparation, the TCRbeta library received unique molecular identifiers. TCRdb passed the PCR reads through MiXCR, listing each CDR3 protein once. The data contain about 980,000 distinct CDR3 sequences, around 30% of them singletons. The specimen was PBMCs, mostly from graft donor cells, collected 360 days after TCRalphabeta/CD19-depleted stem cell transplant. The source is a boy in the first two years of life who had a stem cell transplant for SCID, so the T cells may come from the graft donor. This sequence joins TRBV4-1 and TRBJ2-3, with D possibly being TRBD2 (6 bases). The CDR3 region is CASSQGPPGERRTDTQYF. The CDR3 coding sequence is TGCGCCAGCAGCCAAGGACCCCCGGGGGAGCGACGCACAGATACGCAGTATTTT.